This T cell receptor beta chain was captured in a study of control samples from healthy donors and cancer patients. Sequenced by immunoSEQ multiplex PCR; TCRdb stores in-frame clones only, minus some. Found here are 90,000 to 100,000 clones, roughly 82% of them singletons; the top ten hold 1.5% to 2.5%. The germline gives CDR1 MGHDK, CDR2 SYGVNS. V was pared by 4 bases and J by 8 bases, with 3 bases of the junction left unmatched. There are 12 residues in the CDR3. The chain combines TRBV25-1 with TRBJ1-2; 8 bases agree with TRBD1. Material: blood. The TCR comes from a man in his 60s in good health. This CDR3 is CASSATGEGYTF. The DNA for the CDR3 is TGTGCCAGCAGTGCGACAGGGGAAGGCTACACCTTC.